This note documents a single T cell receptor (beta chain) sequence. In this sample, this clonotype turned up many times. The antigen it recognizes is unknown. Base qualities are missing; no much larger clone stands one base away. There are 12 amino acids in the CDR3, from cysteine to phenylalanine inclusive. Only the CDR3 DNA stays, 36 bases, in frame from base 1. A distance of 8 bases separates the germline ends of V and J, which lose 1 base and 10 bases respectively. As encoded in the germline V gene (reference sequence), CDR1 is LGHDT while CDR2 is YNNKEL. This record belongs to a study of neurological immune-mediated disorders (dated by TCRdb to the late 2010s). Regarding the study in general: Peripheral blood TCR-beta repertoires from patients with HTLV-I-associated myelopathy (HAM/TSP), patients with multiple sclerosis, and healthy controls were compared in the study using UMI-based sequencing. Alongside PBMC samples, the set of some 98 TCR-beta libraries contained longitudinal samples, technical triplicates, and paired CD4+ and CD8+ T-cell subsets that had been sorted. Technical triplicate libraries were sequenced to precisely calculate how much the frequency of each individual clone varied. The cohort included approximately 68 subjects: approximately 15 with HAM/TSP, about 35 with multiple sclerosis, and some 20 healthy controls. The study at large found these results: TCR clonal expansion was greatest in HAM/TSP patients and smallest in MS patients, who ranked below even healthy controls. No identical CDR3 amino acid sequences were shared among expanded clones across subjects, suggesting private TCR-beta repertoires in all groups.

cDNA synthesis used template-switch 5'RACE with a primer carrying a 10-nucleotide random unique molecular identifier tagging each TCR transcript. Every sequencing run covered 15-18 subjects and yielded more than 180 million TCR-beta sequences. Total RNA was extracted with the RNeasy kit. Using the KAPA Real-time Library Amplification kit, TCR-beta VDJ regions were amplified with primers for the TCR constant region and the 5'RACE anchor. A first PCR added sample indexes and Illumina adaptors, after which a second PCR increased the library yield. After Ampure bead purification, the roughly 650 bp TCR product was size-selected on a 2% E-gel SizeSelection system. Before pooling, libraries had their quality checked on a Bioanalyzer, their concentration measured with Qubit, and their quantity determined with the Kapa Library Quantification kit. An Illumina HiSeq 2500 was used to sequence the libraries paired-end at 2 x 150 bp. To increase sequence diversity, roughly 24-31% phiX was spiked into each library pool. Under the source paper's analysis protocol: The UMI-based MiGEC pipeline processed quality-filtered reads and removed over 75% of raw TCR sequences during error correction. VDJ genes were aligned to IMGT germline references, and clonotypes were defined by unique CDR3 amino acid sequence plus V-J genes. VDJtools evaluated clonal expansion, Shannon diversity and CDR3 relatedness (CalcPairwiseDistances, ClusterSamples); CLCbio workbench built phylogenetic trees. Using coefficient-of-variation modelling across technical triplicates, the study counted a clone as expanded if it had at least 8 unique UMIs. TCRdb reprocessed the public reads (quality trimming at Q25 with fastp, clone calling with MiXCR) and kept in-frame beta chains. CDR3 protein duplicates are merged, each entry listing the most common genes and DNA. V and J calls and clone size were set by TCRdb, not the authors. The sample has tens of thousands of distinct CDR3 sequences on record, more than 20% of them singletons. The ten largest make up around 4.5% of the sample.

Interpreted using the paper, the time point label stands for: technical triplicate 2. For the unsorted PBMC libraries, 2 million PBMCs were stored in RNAlater at -80 degrees C until RNA extraction and were used to generate the libraries. Peripheral blood underwent Ficoll-Hypaque density gradient centrifugation to isolate PBMCs, which were then cryopreserved in liquid nitrogen. The chain joins TRBV3-1 to TRBJ2-4; the D gene lacks a confident call. Source material: PBMCs. The receptor comes from a man between 60 and 70 years old with HTLV-1-associated myelopathy (HAM/TSP). The CDR3: CASSQGGRIQYF. The DNA sequence is as follows: TGTGCCAGCAGCCAAGGTGGACGGATTCAGTACTTC. Full variable domain (CDR3 extended with the reference TRBV3-1 and TRBJ2-4 proteins): DTAVSQTPKYLVTQMGNDKSIKCEQNLGHDTMYWYKQDSKKFLKIMFSYNNKELIINETVPNRFSPKSPDKAHLNLHINSLELGDSAVYFCASSQGGRIQYFGAGTRLSVL.